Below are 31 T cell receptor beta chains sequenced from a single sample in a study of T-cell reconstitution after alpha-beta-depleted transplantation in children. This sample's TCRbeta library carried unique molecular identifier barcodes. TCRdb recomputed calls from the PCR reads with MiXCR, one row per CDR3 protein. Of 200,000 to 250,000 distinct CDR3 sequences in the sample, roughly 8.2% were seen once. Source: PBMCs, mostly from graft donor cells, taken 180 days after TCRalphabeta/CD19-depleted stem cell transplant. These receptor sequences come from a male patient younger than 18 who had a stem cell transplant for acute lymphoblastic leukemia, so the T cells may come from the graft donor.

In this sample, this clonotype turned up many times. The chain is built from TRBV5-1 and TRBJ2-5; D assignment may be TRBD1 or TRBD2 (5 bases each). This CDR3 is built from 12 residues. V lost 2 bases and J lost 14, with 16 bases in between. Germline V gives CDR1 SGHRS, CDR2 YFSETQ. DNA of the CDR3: TGCGCCAGCAGCTTTGGGGGTCCCCAGTCCTACTTC. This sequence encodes CASSFGGPQSYF.

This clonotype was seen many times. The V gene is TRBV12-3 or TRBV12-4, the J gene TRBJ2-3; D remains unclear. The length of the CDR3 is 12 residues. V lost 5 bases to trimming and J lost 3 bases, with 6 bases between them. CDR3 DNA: TGTGCCAGCAGTACAAGAACAGATACGCAGTATTTT. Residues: CASSTRTDTQYF.

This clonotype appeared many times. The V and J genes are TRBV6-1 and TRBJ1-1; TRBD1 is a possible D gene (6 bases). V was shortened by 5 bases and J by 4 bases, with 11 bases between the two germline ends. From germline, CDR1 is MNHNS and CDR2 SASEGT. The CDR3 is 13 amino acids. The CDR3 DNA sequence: TGTGCCAGCAGTAAGACAGGACTCACTGAAGCTTTCTTT. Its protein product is CASSKTGLTEAFF.

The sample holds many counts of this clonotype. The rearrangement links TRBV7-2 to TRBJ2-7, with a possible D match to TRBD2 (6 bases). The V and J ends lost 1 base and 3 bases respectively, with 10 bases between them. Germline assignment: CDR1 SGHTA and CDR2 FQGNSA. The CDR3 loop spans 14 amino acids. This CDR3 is CASSLGRDLYEQYF. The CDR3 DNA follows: TGTGCCAGCAGCTTAGGGCGGGACCTCTACGAGCAGTACTTC.

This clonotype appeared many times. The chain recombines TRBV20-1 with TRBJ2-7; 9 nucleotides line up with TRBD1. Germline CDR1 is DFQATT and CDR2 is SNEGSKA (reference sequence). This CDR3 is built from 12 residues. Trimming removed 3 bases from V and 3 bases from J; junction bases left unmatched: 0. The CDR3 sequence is CSARDRGYEQYF. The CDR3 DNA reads TGCAGTGCTAGGGACAGGGGCTACGAGCAGTACTTC.

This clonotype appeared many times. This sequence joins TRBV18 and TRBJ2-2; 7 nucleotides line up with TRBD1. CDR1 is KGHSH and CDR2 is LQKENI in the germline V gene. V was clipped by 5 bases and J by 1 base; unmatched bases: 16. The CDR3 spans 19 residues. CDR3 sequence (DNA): TGTGCCAGCTCATCCGCACCTAACAGGGGCGCACTGAACACCGGGGAGCTGTTTTTT. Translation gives CASSSAPNRGALNTGELFF.

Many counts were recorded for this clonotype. CDR3 DNA sequence: TGTGCCATCAGTAAGCGGGAGCCCCTCTACGAGCAGTACTTC. Amino acids: CAISKREPLYEQYF. This sequence joins TRBV10-3 and TRBJ2-7; 8 bases align to TRBD2. This CDR3 has 14 amino acids. CDR1 and CDR2 (germline): ENHRY, SYGVKD. Trimming cost V 5 bases and J 3 bases; bases outside gene matches: 6.

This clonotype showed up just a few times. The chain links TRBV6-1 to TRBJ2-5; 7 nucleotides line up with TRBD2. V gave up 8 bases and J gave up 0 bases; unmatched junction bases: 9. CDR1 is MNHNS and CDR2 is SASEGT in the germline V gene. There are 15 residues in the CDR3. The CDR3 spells CASGRRGTYQETQYF. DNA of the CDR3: TGTGCCAGCGGCCGGCGGGGGACGTACCAAGAGACCCAGTACTTC.

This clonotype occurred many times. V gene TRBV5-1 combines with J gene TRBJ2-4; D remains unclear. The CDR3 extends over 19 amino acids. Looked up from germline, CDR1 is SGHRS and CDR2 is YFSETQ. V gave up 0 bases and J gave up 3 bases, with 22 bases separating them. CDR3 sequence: CASSLDGFIGEWGKNIQYF. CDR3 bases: TGCGCCAGCAGCTTGGATGGATTTATTGGGGAATGGGGCAAAAACATTCAGTACTTC. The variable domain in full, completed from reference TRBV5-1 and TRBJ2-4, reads KAGVTQTPRYLIKTRGQQVTLSCSPISGHRSVSWYQQTPGQGLQFLFEYFSETQRNKGNFPGRFSGRQFSNSRSEMNVSTLELGDSALYLCASSLDGFIGEWGKNIQYFGAGTRLSVL.

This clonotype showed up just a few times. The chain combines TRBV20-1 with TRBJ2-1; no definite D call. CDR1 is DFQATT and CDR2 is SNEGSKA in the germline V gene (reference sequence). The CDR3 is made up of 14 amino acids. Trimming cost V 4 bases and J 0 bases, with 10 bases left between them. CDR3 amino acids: CSATGVSSYNEQFF. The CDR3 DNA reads TGCAGTGCTACTGGGGTTAGCTCCTACAATGAGCAGTTCTTC.

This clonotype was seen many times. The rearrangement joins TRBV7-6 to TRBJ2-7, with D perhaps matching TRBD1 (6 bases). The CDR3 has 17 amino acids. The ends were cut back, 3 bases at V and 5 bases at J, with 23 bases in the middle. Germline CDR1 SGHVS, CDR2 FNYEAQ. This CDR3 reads CASSFGAHKGAGDEQYF. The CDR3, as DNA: TGTGCCAGCAGCTTTGGGGCCCACAAAGGGGCAGGGGACGAGCAGTACTTC. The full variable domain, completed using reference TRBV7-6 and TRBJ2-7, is GAGVSQSPRYKVTKRGQDVALRCDPISGHVSLYWYRQALGQGPEFLTYFNYEAQQDKSGLPNDRFSAERPEGSISTLTIQRTEQRDSAMYRCASSFGAHKGAGDEQYFGPGTRLTVT.

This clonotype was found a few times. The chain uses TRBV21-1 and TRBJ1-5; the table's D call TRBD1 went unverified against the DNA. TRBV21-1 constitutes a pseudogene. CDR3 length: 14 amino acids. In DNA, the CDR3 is TGTGCCAGCAGCAAAGAAGGGGGCGGGCAGCCCCAGCATTTT. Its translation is CASSKEGGGQPQHF.

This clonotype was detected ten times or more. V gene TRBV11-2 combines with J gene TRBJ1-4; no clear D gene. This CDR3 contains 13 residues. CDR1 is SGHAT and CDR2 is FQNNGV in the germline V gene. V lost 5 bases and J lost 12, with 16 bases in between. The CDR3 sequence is CASSPVRTYELFF. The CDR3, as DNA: TGTGCCAGCAGCCCCGTTAGGACGTATGAACTGTTTTTT.

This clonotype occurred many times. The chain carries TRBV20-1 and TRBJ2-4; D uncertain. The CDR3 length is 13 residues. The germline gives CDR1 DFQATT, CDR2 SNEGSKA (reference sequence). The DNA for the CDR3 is TGCAGCGCGGAGAGTCTAGCCAAAAACATTCAGTACTTC. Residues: CSAESLAKNIQYF.

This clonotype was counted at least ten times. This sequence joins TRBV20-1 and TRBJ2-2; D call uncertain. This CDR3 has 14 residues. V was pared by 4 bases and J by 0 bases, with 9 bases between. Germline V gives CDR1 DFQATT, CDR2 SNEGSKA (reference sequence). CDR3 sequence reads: CSAISLANTGELFF. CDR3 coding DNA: TGCAGTGCTATTAGCCTCGCGAACACCGGGGAGCTGTTTTTT.

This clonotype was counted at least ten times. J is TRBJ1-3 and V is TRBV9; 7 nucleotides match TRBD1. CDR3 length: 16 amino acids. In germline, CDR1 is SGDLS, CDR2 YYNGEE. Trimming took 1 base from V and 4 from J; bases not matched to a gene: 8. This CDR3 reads CASSVTGTATGNTIYF. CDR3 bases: TGTGCCAGCAGCGTAACCGGGACAGCTACCGGAAACACCATATATTTT. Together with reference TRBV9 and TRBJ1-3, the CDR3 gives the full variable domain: DSGVTQTPKHLITATGQRVTLRCSPRSGDLSVYWYQQSLDQGLQFLIQYYNGEERAKGNILERFSAQQFPDLHSELNLSSLELGDSALYFCASSVTGTATGNTIYFGEGSWLTVV.

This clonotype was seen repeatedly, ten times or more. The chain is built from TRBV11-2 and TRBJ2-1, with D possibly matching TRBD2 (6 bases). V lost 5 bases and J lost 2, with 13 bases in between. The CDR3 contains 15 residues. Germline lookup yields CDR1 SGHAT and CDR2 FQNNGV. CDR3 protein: CASSSTSLAYNEQFF. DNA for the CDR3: TGTGCCAGCAGCAGTACTAGCCTTGCCTACAATGAGCAGTTCTTC.

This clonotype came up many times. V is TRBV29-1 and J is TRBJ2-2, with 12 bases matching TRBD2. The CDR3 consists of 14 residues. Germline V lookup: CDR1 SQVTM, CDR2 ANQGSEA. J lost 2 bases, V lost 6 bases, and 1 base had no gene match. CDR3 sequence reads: CSVTSGSNTGELFF. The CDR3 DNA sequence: TGCAGCGTGACTAGCGGGAGTAACACCGGGGAGCTGTTTTTT.

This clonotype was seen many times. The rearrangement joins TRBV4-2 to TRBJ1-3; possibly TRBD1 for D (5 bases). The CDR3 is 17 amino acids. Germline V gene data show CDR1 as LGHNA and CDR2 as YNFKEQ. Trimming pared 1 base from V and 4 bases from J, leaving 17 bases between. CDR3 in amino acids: CASSQAGASGYGNTIYF. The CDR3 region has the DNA TGTGCCAGCAGCCAAGCCGGGGCTTCGGGGTACGGAAACACCATATATTTT.

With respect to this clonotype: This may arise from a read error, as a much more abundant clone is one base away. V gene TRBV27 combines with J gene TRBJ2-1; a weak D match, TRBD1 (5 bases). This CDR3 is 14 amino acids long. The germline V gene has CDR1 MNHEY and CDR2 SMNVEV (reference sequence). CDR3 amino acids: CASSWVRGHNGQFF. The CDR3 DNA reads TGTGCCAGCAGTTGGGTAAGGGGCCACAATGGGCAGTTCTTC.

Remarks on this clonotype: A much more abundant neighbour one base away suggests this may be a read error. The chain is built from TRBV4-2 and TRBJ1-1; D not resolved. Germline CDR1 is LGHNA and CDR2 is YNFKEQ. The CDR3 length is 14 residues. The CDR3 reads CARSQDYRNTEAFF. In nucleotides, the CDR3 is TGTGCCAGGAGCCAAGATTACAGGAACACTGAAGCTTTCTTT.

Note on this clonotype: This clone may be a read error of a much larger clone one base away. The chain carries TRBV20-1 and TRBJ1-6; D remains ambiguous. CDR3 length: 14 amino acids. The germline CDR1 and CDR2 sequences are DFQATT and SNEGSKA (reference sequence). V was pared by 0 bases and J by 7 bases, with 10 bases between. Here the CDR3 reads CSARDVDWNSPLHF. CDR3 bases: TGCAGTGCTAGAGATGTGGATTGGAATTCACCCCTCCACTTT.

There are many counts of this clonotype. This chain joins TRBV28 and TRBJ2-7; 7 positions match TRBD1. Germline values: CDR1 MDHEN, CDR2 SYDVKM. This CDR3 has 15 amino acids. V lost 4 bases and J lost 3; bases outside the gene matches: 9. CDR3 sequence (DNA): TGTGCCAGCAGTTCAGGCACGGGACAGCTCTACGAGCAGTACTTC. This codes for CASSSGTGQLYEQYF.

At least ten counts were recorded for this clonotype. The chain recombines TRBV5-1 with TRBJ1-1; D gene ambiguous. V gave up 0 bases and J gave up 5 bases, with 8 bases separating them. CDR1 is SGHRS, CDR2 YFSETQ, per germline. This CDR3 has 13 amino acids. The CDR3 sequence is CASSLGYGTEAFF. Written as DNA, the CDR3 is TGCGCCAGCAGCTTGGGTTATGGTACTGAAGCTTTCTTT.

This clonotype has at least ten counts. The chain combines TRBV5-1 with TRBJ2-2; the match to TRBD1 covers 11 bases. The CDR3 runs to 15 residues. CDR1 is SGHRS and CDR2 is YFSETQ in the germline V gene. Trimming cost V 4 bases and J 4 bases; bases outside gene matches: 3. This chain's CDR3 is CASSPGTGGTGELFF. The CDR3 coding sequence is TGCGCCAGCAGCCCAGGGACAGGGGGCACCGGGGAGCTGTTTTTT.

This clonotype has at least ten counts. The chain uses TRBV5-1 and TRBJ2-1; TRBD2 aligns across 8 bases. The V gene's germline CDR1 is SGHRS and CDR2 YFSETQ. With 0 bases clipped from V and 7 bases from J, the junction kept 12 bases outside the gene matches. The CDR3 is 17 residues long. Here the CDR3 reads CASSLGPERGPVNEQFF. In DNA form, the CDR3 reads TGCGCCAGCAGCTTGGGCCCGGAGCGGGGGCCGGTTAATGAGCAGTTCTTC.

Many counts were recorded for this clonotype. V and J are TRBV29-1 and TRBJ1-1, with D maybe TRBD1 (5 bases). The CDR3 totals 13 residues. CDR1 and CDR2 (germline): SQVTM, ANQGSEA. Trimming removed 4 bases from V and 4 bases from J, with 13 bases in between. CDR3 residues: CSVVGQGGTEAFF. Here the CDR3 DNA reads TGCAGCGTTGTTGGGCAGGGCGGCACTGAAGCTTTCTTT.

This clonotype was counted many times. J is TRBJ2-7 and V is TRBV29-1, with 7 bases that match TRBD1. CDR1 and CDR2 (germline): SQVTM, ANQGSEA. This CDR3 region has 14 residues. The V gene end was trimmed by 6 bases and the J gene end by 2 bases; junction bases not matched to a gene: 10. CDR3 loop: CSVAGTDYTYEQYF. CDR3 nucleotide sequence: TGCAGCGTCGCCGGGACAGATTATACCTACGAGCAGTACTTC.

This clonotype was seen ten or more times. CDR3 loop: CASSGGRQIGYTF. The CDR3 nucleotides read TGTGCCAGCAGCGGGGGACGACAAATTGGCTACACCTTC. This rearrangement joins TRBV25-1 to TRBJ1-2; the D gene is possibly TRBD1 (5 bases). Trimming removed 6 bases at V and 7 bases at J, with 15 bases between. CDR1 and CDR2 (germline): MGHDK, SYGVNS. The CDR3 has 13 amino acids.

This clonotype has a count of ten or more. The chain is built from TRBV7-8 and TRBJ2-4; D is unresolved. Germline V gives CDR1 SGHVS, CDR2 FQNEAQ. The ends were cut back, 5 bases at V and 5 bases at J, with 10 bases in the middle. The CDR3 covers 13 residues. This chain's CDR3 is CASSTWTENIQYF. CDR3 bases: TGTGCCAGCAGCACCTGGACCGAAAACATTCAGTACTTC.

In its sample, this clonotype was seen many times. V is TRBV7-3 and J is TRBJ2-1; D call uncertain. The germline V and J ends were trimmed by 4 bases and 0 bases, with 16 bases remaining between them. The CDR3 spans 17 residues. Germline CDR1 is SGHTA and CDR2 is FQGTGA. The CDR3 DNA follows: TGTGCCAGCAGCTCAGACGGGCCAGTCCGCTCCTACAATGAGCAGTTCTTC. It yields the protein CASSSDGPVRSYNEQFF.